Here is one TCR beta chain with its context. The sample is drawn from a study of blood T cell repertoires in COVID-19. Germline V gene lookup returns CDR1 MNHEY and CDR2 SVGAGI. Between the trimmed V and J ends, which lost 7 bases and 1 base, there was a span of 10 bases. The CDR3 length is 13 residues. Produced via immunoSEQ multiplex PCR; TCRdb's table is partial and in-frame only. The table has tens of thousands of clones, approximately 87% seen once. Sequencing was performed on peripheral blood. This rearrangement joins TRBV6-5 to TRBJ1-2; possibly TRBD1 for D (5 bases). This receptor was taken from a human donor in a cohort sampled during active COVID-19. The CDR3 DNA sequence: TGTGCCAGCACAACAGGAGTTAACTATGGCTACACCTTC. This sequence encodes CASTTGVNYGYTF.